The clone carrying this T cell receptor beta chain has just a few counts. What it binds is unknown. With a J-beta primer mix and a sample-barcoded 5' primer, a second PCR ran 7 to 11 cycles. One entry per CDR3 protein, called by TCRdb with MiXCR from the 5' RACE reads. The table shows more than 900,000 distinct CDR3 sequences, with roughly a quarter occurring only once. This record belongs to a study of blood T cells in healthy people across ages. Overall study findings and caveats: Across the age range, TCR beta diversity per million T cells fell in a roughly linear way.

Germline-derived CDR1 and CDR2 are SGHTA and FQGTGA. The CDR3 contains 17 residues. V was clipped by 0 bases and J by 5 bases; unmatched bases: 7. The same data also contributed to another study, on T cells of mothers and their children. That work adds: All RNA that had been extracted was used for cDNA synthesis at roughly 1.6 ug per 15 ul. Related pairs of mothers and children showed slightly higher, non-significant overlap versus unrelated pairs.

The receptor was isolated from a girl aged 2 to 10 in good health. Sequenced sample: blood. The chain combines TRBV7-3 with TRBJ2-1; 10 bases line up with TRBD2. CDR3 region: CASSLTGRTSGNNEQFF. The CDR3 nucleotides are TGTGCCAGCAGCTTAACGGGTCGGACTAGCGGCAACAATGAGCAGTTCTTC. The complete variable domain, with remaining parts taken from reference TRBV7-3 and TRBJ2-1, reads GAGVSQTPSNKVTEKGKYVELRCDPISGHTALYWYRQSLGQGPEFLIYFQGTGAADDSGLPNDRFFAVRPEGSVSTLKIQRTERGDSAVYLCASSLTGRTSGNNEQFFGPGTRLTVL.